The count of the clone carrying this TCR beta chain is one. V was pared by 4 bases and J by 4 bases, with 5 bases of the junction left unmatched. Germline V gene lookup returns CDR1 SGDLS and CDR2 YYNGEE. The CDR3 is made up of 15 amino acids. The sample belongs to a study of blood T cell repertoires in COVID-19. Sequencing used immunoSEQ multiplex PCR; TCRdb keeps in-frame clones, though not all of them. The data hold 130,000 to 150,000 clones, with approximately 80% observed a single time. Sequencing was performed on peripheral blood. The sequence came from a human donor in a cohort sampled during active COVID-19. V is TRBV9 and J is TRBJ1-2; 12 nucleotides align to TRBD1. The CDR3 DNA follows: TGTGCCAGCAGCCAGGGACAGGGGGCGAGCTATGGCTACACCTTC. It specifies CASSQGQGASYGYTF.